Listed here are 14 T cell receptor beta chains from one sample, sequenced in a study of breast tumors, draining lymph nodes, adjacent tissues. Breast cancer patients provided tissue from their axillary draining lymph nodes. Each CDR3 protein is one row after TCRdb ran MiXCR on the multiplex PCR reads. Of approximately 210,000 distinct CDR3 sequences in the sample, less than 45% are singletons; the top ten hold 3% to 4%. The sample comprised axillary lymph node tissue. The source of these receptors is a female donor with breast cancer. Some clones in this sample may be carry-over from other donors' samples.

This clonotype was detected only once. The V call is TRBV19, the J call TRBJ2-1; 11 bases agree with TRBD2. The V and J ends lost 5 bases and 10 bases, in that order; junction bases with no gene match: 7. The V gene's germline CDR1 is LNHDA and CDR2 SQIVND (reference sequence). The CDR3 is 14 residues long. CDR3 loop: CASSPSGGSVEQFF. The CDR3, as DNA: TGTGCCAGTAGTCCTAGCGGGGGGTCGGTCGAGCAGTTCTTC.

CDR3 coding DNA: TGTGCCAGCAGTGGAGGGACACGGGGGCTCGAGCAGTACTTC. Encoded protein: CASSGGTRGLEQYF. The V call is TRBV6-6, the J call TRBJ2-7; D could derive from TRBD1 or TRBD2 (6 bases each). V was cut by 5 bases and J by 6 bases, with 17 bases left in between. The CDR3 extends over 14 amino acids. Germline assignment: CDR1 MNHNY and CDR2 SVGAGI (reference sequence).

This clonotype was seen at least ten times. The CDR3 region is CASSRTSGGYEQYF. As DNA, the CDR3 is TGTGCCAGCAGCCGGACTTCAGGAGGATACGAGCAGTACTTC. The J gene is TRBJ2-7, the V gene TRBV5-6; TRBD2 might be the D (5 bases). The CDR3 is 14 amino acids. The germline V and J ends were trimmed by 4 bases and 4 bases, with 15 bases remaining between them. Germline CDR1 reads SGHDT; CDR2 reads YYEEEE.

This clonotype was observed many times. The J gene is TRBJ1-5, the V gene TRBV5-1, with D perhaps matching TRBD1 (5 bases). The CDR3 totals 14 residues. Germline V lookup: CDR1 SGHRS, CDR2 YFSETQ. Trimming removed 4 bases from V and 6 bases from J, with 14 bases in between. The CDR3 protein is CASSPTDGTQPQHF. For the CDR3, the DNA is TGCGCCAGCAGCCCGACAGACGGGACTCAGCCCCAGCATTTT. Complete variable domain (other parts from reference TRBV5-1 and TRBJ1-5): KAGVTQTPRYLIKTRGQQVTLSCSPISGHRSVSWYQQTPGQGLQFLFEYFSETQRNKGNFPGRFSGRQFSNSRSEMNVSTLELGDSALYLCASSPTDGTQPQHFGDGTRLSIL.

This clonotype was picked up many times. The chain carries TRBV19 and TRBJ2-5; TRBD1 matches 10 bases. The CDR3 totals 13 residues. Trimming cost V 7 bases and J 4 bases; bases outside gene matches: 3. Germline V lookup: CDR1 LNHDA, CDR2 SQIVND (reference sequence). The CDR3 DNA is TGTGCCAGTAAGGGACAGGGGAGAGAGACCCAGTACTTC. Its protein is CASKGQGRETQYF.

This clonotype was picked up many times. The chain joins TRBV2 to TRBJ2-2, with 10 bases fitting TRBD1. This CDR3 is 15 amino acids long. Germline V CDR1 and CDR2: SNHLY, FYNNEI. Trimming took 3 bases from V and 5 from J; bases not matched to a gene: 3. CDR3 loop: CASSEDRGNTGELFF. The CDR3 DNA follows: TGTGCCAGCAGTGAGGACAGGGGGAATACCGGGGAGCTGTTTTTT.

The genes are TRBV29-1 and TRBJ2-3; 8 bases line up with TRBD2. CDR3 length equals 14 residues. The germline CDR1 and CDR2 sequences are SQVTM and ANQGSEA. The ends lost 8 bases at V and 2 bases at J; junction bases unmatched: 9. The CDR3 loop is CSTTSAGITDTQYF. CDR3 sequence (DNA): TGCAGCACGACTAGCGCGGGGATCACAGATACGCAGTATTTT.

The chain uses TRBV12-5 and TRBJ2-5; possible D gene TRBD1, 6 bases. CDR1 is LGHNT and CDR2 is FRNRAP in the germline V gene. The germline V and J ends were trimmed by 2 bases and 3 bases, with 10 bases remaining between them. This CDR3 is 14 amino acids long. The CDR3 is CASGLWGQEETQYF. The CDR3 DNA is TGTGCTAGTGGTTTGTGGGGGCAGGAAGAGACCCAGTACTTC.

This clonotype has a count of ten or more. The chain recombines TRBV7-9 with TRBJ2-1; TRBD2 matches 11 bases. V lost 1 base, J lost 4 bases, and 0 bases stayed unmatched. This CDR3 has 15 amino acids. The germline gives CDR1 SEHNR, CDR2 FQNEAQ (reference sequence). For the CDR3, the DNA is TGTGCCAGCAGCTTAGGACTAGCGGGATACAATGAGCAGTTCTTC. Its translation is CASSLGLAGYNEQFF.

The gene calls are TRBV28 and TRBJ1-2; D is undetermined. V lost 5 bases and J lost 6, with 7 bases in between. CDR1 MDHEN and CDR2 SYDVKM come from the germline V gene. The CDR3 sequence is 11 residues long. CDR3 sequence reads: CASSQVHGYTF. In DNA, the CDR3 is TGTGCCAGCAGTCAAGTTCATGGCTACACCTTC.

The chain employs TRBV5-1 and TRBJ1-5; the D gene is possibly TRBD1 (5 bases). The CDR3 loop spans 14 amino acids. Trimming stripped 5 bases from V and 3 bases from J, with 12 bases between. Germline V gene sequence: CDR1 SGHRS, CDR2 YFSETQ. This CDR3 is CASRVRGTNQPQHF. CDR3 DNA: TGCGCCAGCAGAGTCCGGGGGACCAATCAGCCCCAGCATTTT. The full variable domain, rest sourced from reference TRBV5-1 and TRBJ1-5, is KAGVTQTPRYLIKTRGQQVTLSCSPISGHRSVSWYQQTPGQGLQFLFEYFSETQRNKGNFPGRFSGRQFSNSRSEMNVSTLELGDSALYLCASRVRGTNQPQHFGDGTRLSIL.

This clonotype has at least ten counts. The genes are TRBV7-8 and TRBJ1-6; D unclear. Germline V gene lookup returns CDR1 SGHVS and CDR2 FQNEAQ. This CDR3 is built from 17 residues. The V end lost 1 base, the J end lost 0 bases, and 10 bases lay between the germline ends. CDR3 region: CASSLVLSSSYNSPLHF. CDR3 DNA: TGTGCCAGCAGCTTAGTTTTGAGTAGCTCCTATAATTCACCCCTCCACTTT. The full variable domain, rest sourced from reference TRBV7-8 and TRBJ1-6, is GAGVSQSPRYKVAKRGQDVALRCDPISGHVSLFWYQQALGQGPEFLTYFQNEAQLDKSGLPSDRFFAERPEGSVSTLKIQRTQQEDSAVYLCASSLVLSSSYNSPLHFGNGTRLTVT.

This clonotype appeared many times. The chain uses TRBV7-2 and TRBJ2-7; D not resolved. Trimming shortened V by 2 bases and J by 1 base, and 6 bases separated the two germline ends. The V gene's germline CDR1 is SGHTA and CDR2 FQGNSA. CDR3 size: 13 residues. The CDR3 DNA follows: TGTGCCAGCAGCTTATACGAATCCTACGAGCAGTACTTC. Protein: CASSLYESYEQYF.

This clonotype has ten or more counts. Germline is not matched at one junction end, which may reflect a read error. This chain links TRBV5-1 with TRBJ1-6, with unresolved D. CDR1 and CDR2 (germline): SGHRS, YFSETQ. This CDR3 is 14 amino acids long. CDR3 coding DNA: TGCGCCAGCAGCCCGCGTATCGATAATTCCCCCCTCCACTTT. It encodes CASSPRIDNSPLHF.